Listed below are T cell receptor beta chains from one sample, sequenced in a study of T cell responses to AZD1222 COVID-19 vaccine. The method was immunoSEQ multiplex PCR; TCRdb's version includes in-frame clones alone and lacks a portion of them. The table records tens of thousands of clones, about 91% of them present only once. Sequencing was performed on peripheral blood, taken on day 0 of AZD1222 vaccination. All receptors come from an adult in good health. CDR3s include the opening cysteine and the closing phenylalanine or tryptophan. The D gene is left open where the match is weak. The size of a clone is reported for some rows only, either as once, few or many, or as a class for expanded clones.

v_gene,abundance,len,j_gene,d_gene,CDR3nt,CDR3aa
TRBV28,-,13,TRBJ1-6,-,TGTGCCAGCAGTTTCCGGGGTGTGTCACCCCTCCACTTT,CASSFRGVSPLHF
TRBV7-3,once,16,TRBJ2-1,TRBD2,TGTGCCAGCAGCTTCGCCGGGACTAGCTCGAACAATGAGCAGTTCTTC,CASSFAGTSSNNEQFF
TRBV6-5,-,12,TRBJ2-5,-,TGTGCCAGCACTCGTAATCAAGAGACCCAGTACTTC,CASTRNQETQYF
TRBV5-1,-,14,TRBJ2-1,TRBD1,TGCGCCAGCAGCTTCATTCGGGACAGCAATGAGCAGTTCTTC,CASSFIRDSNEQFF
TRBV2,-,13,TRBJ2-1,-,TGTGCCAGCACCACCGGGACCTCTGATGAGCAGTTCTTC,CASTTGTSDEQFF
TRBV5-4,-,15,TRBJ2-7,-,TGTGCCAGCAGCTTGGGATGGCAGACCTCCTACGAGCAGTACTTC,CASSLGWQTSYEQYF
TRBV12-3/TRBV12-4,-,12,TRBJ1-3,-,TGTGCCAGTTCGGCAGCTGGAAACACCATATATTTT,CASSAAGNTIYF
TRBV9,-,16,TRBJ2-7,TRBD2,TGTGCCAGCAGCGTAGCCGAAACTAGCGGGAGGTACGAGCAGTACTTC,CASSVAETSGRYEQYF
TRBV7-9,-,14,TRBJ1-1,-,TGTGCCAGCAGCTTAGCGGGTTTAGGGACTGAAGCTTTCTTT,CASSLAGLGTEAFF
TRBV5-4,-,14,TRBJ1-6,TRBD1,TGTGCCAGCAGCTCGGACAGGGCTAATTCACCCCTCCACTTT,CASSSDRANSPLHF
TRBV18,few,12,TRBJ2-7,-,TGTGCCAGCTCACCACAATCCTACGAGCAGTACTTC,CASSPQSYEQYF
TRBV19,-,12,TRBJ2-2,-,TGTGCCAGTAGTATAGACCCCGGGGAGCTGTTTTTT,CASSIDPGELFF
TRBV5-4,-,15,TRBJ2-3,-,TGTGCCAGCAGCTTGGGCGGAGGGGCCACAGATACGCAGTATTTT,CASSLGGGATDTQYF
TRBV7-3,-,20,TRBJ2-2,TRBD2,TGTGCCAGCAGCTTAAGGCCCCTAGCGGGAGGGCCAATCGAGGGCGGGGAGCTGTTTTTT,CASSLRPLAGGPIEGGELFF
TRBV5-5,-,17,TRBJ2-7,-,TGTGCCAGCAGCTTGCCCTCCCCCCAGAGTGCGACCTACGAGCAGTACTTC,CASSLPSPQSATYEQYF